This is a list of T cell receptor beta chains from one sample in a study of blood T cell repertoires in COVID-19. Sequencing was performed with immunoSEQ multiplex PCR; in TCRdb, only in-frame clones are kept and a portion is missing. The sample has roughly 150,000 clones; 80% are singletons. Specimen: peripheral blood. The source is a man aged 55 to 69 with acute or convalescent COVID-19. Both conserved end residues are part of each CDR3. D genes are given only for firm matches. Only part of the rows carry a size: once, few, many, or a class if the clone is expanded.

.	TRBV5-4	once	TRBJ1-4	CASGGLLGTNEKLFF	TGTGCCAGTGGGGGACTCCTGGGGACTAATGAAAAACTGTTTTTT
.	TRBV11-2	.	TRBJ2-3	CASSPRAVSTDTQYF	TGTGCCAGCAGCCCGCGAGCCGTGAGCACAGATACGCAGTATTTT
.	TRBV5-6	.	TRBJ2-7	CASSIAQFQQYF	TGTGCCAGCAGCATAGCTCAATTCCAGCAGTACTTC
TRBD1	TRBV19	.	TRBJ1-5	CASSIRGQPQHF	TGTGCCAGTAGTATCAGGGGGCAGCCCCAGCATTTT
.	TRBV3-1/TRBV3-2	.	TRBJ1-4	CASSQDDHRGEKLFF	TGTGCCAGCAGCCAAGATGATCATAGAGGAGAAAAACTGTTTTTT
TRBD1	TRBV19	.	TRBJ1-5	CASRSSGQGIPGDQPQHF	TGTGCCAGTAGGTCATCGGGACAGGGTATTCCGGGGGATCAGCCCCAGCATTTT
TRBD1	TRBV7-2	.	TRBJ1-6	CASSLAGDRVSPLHF	TGTGCCAGCAGCTTAGCGGGGGACAGGGTTTCACCCCTCCACTTT
TRBD1	TRBV30	few	TRBJ1-5	CAWSAGTGGQPQHF	TGTGCCTGGAGTGCCGGGACAGGGGGTCAGCCCCAGCATTTT
TRBD1	TRBV11-3	.	TRBJ2-7	CASSPGTGKREQYF	TGTGCCAGCAGCCCCGGGACAGGAAAACGCGAGCAGTACTTC
TRBD1	TRBV27	.	TRBJ2-1	CASRRDRASYNEQFF	TGTGCCAGCAGGCGGGACAGGGCATCCTACAATGAGCAGTTCTTC
TRBD1	TRBV5-1	few	TRBJ1-1	CASRQGGGPTEAFF	TGCGCCAGCCGACAGGGCGGAGGGCCCACTGAAGCTTTCTTT
.	TRBV18	.	TRBJ1-5	CASSLGQNQPQHF	TGTGCCAGCTCACTTGGACAGAATCAGCCCCAGCATTTT
.	TRBV20-1	.	TRBJ2-2	CSARTAGELFF	TGCAGTGCTAGAACAGCCGGGGAGCTGTTTTTT
.	TRBV6-1	.	TRBJ2-6	CASSEARGGYVLTF	TGTGCCAGCAGTGAAGCGAGGGGGGGCTACGTCCTGACTTTC
TRBD1	TRBV2	.	TRBJ1-2	CASRRGQELGGYTF	TGTGCCAGCAGGAGGGGACAGGAGCTAGGTGGCTACACCTTC